This TCR beta chain was sequenced in a study of T cells in Graves' hyperthyroidism and ophthalmopathy. Amplification yielded TCR beta CDR3 regions, with RNA transcripts as the source. HTBI primers were employed in a first-round RT-PCR of the TCR CDR3. TCRdb passed the multiplex PCR reads through MiXCR, listing each CDR3 protein once. The data show under 750,000 distinct CDR3 sequences, approximately 18% seen once. Ten or more counts support this clonotype. The material sequenced was blood. The clonotype was recovered from a woman between 50 and 59 years old with Graves' hyperthyroidism that later progressed to Graves' ophthalmopathy.

CDR3 DNA sequence: TGTGCCAGCAGCCCACTACAGGGCCTATTAGAAGCTTTCTTT. It encodes CASSPLQGLLEAFF. The chain uses TRBV12-3 or TRBV12-4 and TRBJ1-1; TRBD1 is a possible D gene (6 bases). The V end lost 6 bases, the J end lost 8 bases, and 19 bases lay between the germline ends. The CDR3 consists of 14 residues.